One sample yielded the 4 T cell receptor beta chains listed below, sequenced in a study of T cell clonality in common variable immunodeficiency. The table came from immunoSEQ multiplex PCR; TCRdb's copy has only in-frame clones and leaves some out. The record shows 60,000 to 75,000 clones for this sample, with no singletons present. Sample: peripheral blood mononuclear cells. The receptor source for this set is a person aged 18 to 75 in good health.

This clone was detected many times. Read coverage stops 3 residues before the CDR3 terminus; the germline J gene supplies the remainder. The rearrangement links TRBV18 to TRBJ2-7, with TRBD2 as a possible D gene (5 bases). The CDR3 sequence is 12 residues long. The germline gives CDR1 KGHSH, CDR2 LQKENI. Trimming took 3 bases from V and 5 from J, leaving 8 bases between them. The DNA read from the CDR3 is TGTGCCAGCTCACCTACTAGAGACGAG. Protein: CASSPTRDE. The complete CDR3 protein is CASSPTRDEQYF.

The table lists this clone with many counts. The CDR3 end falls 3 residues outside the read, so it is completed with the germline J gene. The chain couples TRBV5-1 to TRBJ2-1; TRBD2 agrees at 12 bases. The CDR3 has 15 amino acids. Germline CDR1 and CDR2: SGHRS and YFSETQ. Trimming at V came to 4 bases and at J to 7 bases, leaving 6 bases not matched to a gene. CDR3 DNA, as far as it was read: TGCGCCAGCAGCGGGATAGGACTAGCGGGAAATGAG. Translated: CASSGIGLAGNE. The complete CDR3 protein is CASSGIGLAGNEQFF.

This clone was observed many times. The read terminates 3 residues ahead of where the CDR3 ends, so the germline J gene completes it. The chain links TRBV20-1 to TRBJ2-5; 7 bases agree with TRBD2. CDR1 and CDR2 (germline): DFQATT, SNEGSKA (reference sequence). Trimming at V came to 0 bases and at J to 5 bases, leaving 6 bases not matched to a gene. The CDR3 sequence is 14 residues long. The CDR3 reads CSARDLTSAETQYF. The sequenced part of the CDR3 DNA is TGCAGTGCTAGAGACCTCACTAGCGCCGAGACC.

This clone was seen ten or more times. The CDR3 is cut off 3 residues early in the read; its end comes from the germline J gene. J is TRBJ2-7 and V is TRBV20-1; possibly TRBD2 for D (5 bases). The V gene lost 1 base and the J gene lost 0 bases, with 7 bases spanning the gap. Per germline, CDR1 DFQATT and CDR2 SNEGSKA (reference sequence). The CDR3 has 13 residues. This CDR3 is CSARVASSYEQYF. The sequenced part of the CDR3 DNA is TGCAGTGCTAGAGTAGCGAGCTCCTACGAG.